Listed below are T cell receptor beta chains from one sample, sequenced in a study of T cells in Graves' hyperthyroidism and ophthalmopathy. TCRdb re-analysed the multiplex PCR reads in MiXCR, keeping a single row per CDR3 protein. Of 450,000 to 500,000 distinct CDR3 sequences detected, approximately 22% appear once; the ten largest clones hold under 55%. The sequenced sample consisted of blood. These TCRs come from a woman aged 70-85 years with Graves' ophthalmopathy. Each CDR3 is given with its conserved first and last residue. A D gene is named only where the DNA matches it firmly. Some rows have no size entry. The others give once, few or many, or a class for an expanded clone.

clone size	D gene	J gene	V gene	CDR3 DNA	CDR3 protein
few	-	TRBJ1-2	TRBV20-1	TGCAGTGCACCGGACCGCTATGGCTACACCTTC	CSAPDRYGYTF
few	TRBD2	TRBJ2-5	TRBV7-9	TGTGCCAGCAGCGGAAAGGGACTAGCGGGGCGTACCCAAGAGACCCAGTACTTC	CASSGKGLAGRTQETQYF
many	-	TRBJ2-7	TRBV28	TGTGCCAGCAGTTTATCCGGTCTGGGGGCTCTTCGCGAGCAGTACTTC	CASSLSGLGALREQYF
-	TRBD2	TRBJ2-1	TRBV19	TGTGCCAGTACCCAAGGGGGTAGCGGGAGGGCCTATGAGCAGTTCTTC	CASTQGGSGRAYEQFF
-	TRBD1	TRBJ1-6	TRBV7-9	TGTGCCAGCAGCTTAAGGGGACAGGGCGTTAATTCACCCCTCCACTTT	CASSLRGQGVNSPLHF
many	TRBD2	TRBJ2-2	TRBV6-2/TRBV6-3	TGTGCCAGCAGTTATAGGCGGGAGGTCGGGGAGCTGTTTTTT	CASSYRREVGELFF
-	-	TRBJ2-5	TRBV7-3	TGTGCCAGCAGCCTAAGGAGCGGGCAAGAGACCCAGTACTTC	CASSLRSGQETQYF
once	-	TRBJ1-2	TRBV5-1	TGCGCCAGCATGGCTCGGGCAGGCAACTATGGCTACACCTTC	CASMARAGNYGYTF
few	TRBD2	TRBJ2-1	TRBV7-8	TGTGCCAGCAGCTTAGCCGGGACTAGCTATGCGGTTGAGCAGTTCTTC	CASSLAGTSYAVEQFF
few	-	TRBJ1-6	TRBV2	TGTGCCAGCAGGGGAGTTGTTTCACCCCTCCACTTT	CASRGVVSPLHF
many	-	TRBJ1-1	TRBV28	TGTGCCAGCAGTTCCTCCGAGGGGAACACTGAAGCTTTCTTT	CASSSSEGNTEAFF
-	-	TRBJ2-1	TRBV7-2	TGTGCCAGCAGCTCCAGGGTAGGGGTCTGGGTTGAGCAGTTCTTC	CASSSRVGVWVEQFF
many	-	TRBJ1-1	TRBV20-1	TGCAGTGCTAGAGGGCTTGGAGGGGTGGACACTGAAGCTTTCTTT	CSARGLGGVDTEAFF
few	-	TRBJ1-6	TRBV6-1	TGTGCCAGCAATATGGGGGCGTTCTCACCCCTCCACTTT	CASNMGAFSPLHF
many	-	TRBJ1-5	TRBV15	TGTGCCACCAGCAGAGATTTTGATCAGCCCCAGCATTTT	CATSRDFDQPQHF
few	-	TRBJ2-7	TRBV6-1	TGTGCCAGCAGTCCTACCGTCGGGGCGTCCTACGAGCAGTACTTC	CASSPTVGASYEQYF
few	-	TRBJ2-2	TRBV27	TGTGCCAGCAGTTTATTGGCGGGGATAGCCGGGGAGCTGTTTTTT	CASSLLAGIAGELFF
few	TRBD1	TRBJ1-1	TRBV7-9	TGTGCCAGCAGCCCCCGATTGACAGGGGTTATGACTGAAGCTTTCTTT	CASSPRLTGVMTEAFF
many	-	TRBJ1-2	TRBV12-3/TRBV12-4	TGTGCCAGCAGTTCCGGATGGGGCTACACCTTC	CASSSGWGYTF
-	-	TRBJ2-2	TRBV7-2	TGTGCCAGCAGCTTAGCGCCCTTCAACACCGGGGAGCTGTTTTTT	CASSLAPFNTGELFF
once	-	TRBJ1-2	TRBV10-2	TGCGCCAGCAGTGAGAAATCGTCTGTGGTCTCTGAGGGCTACACCTTC	CASSEKSSVVSEGYTF
-	-	TRBJ2-1	TRBV5-1	TGCGCCAGCAGCTTCGACACCTACAATGAGCAGTTCTTC	CASSFDTYNEQFF
-	-	TRBJ1-1	TRBV5-1	TGCGCCAGCAGCTTGGGCTTTCGTTCAGGGGCACTGACTGAAGCTTTCTTT	CASSLGFRSGALTEAFF
few	-	TRBJ2-5	TRBV20-1	TGCAGTGCTAAGGCAGGAGGCTTAACCCAGTACTTC	CSAKAGGLTQYF
many	-	TRBJ1-1	TRBV20-1	TGCAGTGCTAGGAAGAGGACGGGGATGAACACTGAAGCTTTCTTT	CSARKRTGMNTEAFF
-	-	TRBJ2-1	TRBV18	TGTGCCAGCTCACGAAACATGCCCCGAGAAGCTGAGCAGTTCTTC	CASSRNMPREAEQFF
few	-	TRBJ1-3	TRBV12-3/TRBV12-4	TGTGCCAGCAGCTCTGACCCTGCTGGAAACACCATATATTTT	CASSSDPAGNTIYF
-	TRBD1	TRBJ2-1	TRBV19	TGTGCCGTACAAGCGCGACCGACAGGGAATAATGAGCAGTTCTTC	CAVQARPTGNNEQFF
-	-	TRBJ2-2	TRBV19	TGTGCCAGTACCTATAAGGGTGTGACCGGGGAGCTGTTTTTT	CASTYKGVTGELFF
-	TRBD1	TRBJ1-6	TRBV6-1	TGTGCCAGCGGCAAAACACAGGGGAGGGCTAATTCACCCCTCCACTTT	CASGKTQGRANSPLHF
-	TRBD2	TRBJ2-5	TRBV20-1	TGCAGTGCCAGACTAGCGGTTTTGCAGACCCAGTACTTC	CSARLAVLQTQYF
few	-	TRBJ1-1	TRBV29-1	TGCAGCGCTGGGGCCACAGGGAACACTGAAGCTTTCTTT	CSAGATGNTEAFF